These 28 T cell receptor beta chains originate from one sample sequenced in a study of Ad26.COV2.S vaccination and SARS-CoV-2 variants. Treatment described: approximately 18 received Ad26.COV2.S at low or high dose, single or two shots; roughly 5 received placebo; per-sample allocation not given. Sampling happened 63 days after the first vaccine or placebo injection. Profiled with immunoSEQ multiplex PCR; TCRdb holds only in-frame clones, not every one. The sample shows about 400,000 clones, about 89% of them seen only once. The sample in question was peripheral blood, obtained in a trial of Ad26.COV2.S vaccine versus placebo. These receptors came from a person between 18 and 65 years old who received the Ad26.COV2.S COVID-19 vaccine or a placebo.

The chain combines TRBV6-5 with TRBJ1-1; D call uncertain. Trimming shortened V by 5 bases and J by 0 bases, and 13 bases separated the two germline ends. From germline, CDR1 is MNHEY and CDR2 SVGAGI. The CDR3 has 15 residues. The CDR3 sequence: CASSPLGRVNTEAFF. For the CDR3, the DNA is TGTGCCAGCAGTCCGCTGGGTAGGGTGAACACTGAAGCTTTCTTT.

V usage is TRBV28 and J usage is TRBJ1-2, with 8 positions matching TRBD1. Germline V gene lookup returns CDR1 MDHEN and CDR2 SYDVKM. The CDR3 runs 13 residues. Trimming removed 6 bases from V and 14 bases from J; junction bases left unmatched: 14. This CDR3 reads CASSPGIRQGKTF. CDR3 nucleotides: TGTGCCAGCAGCCCTGGGATTCGACAGGGGAAGACCTTC.

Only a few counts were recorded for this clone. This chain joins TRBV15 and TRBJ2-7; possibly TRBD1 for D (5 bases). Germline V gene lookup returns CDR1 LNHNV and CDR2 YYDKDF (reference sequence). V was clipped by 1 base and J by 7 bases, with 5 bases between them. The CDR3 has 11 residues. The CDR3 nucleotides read TGTGCCACCAGCAGAGGACAGGAGCAGTACTTC. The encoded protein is CATSRGQEQYF.

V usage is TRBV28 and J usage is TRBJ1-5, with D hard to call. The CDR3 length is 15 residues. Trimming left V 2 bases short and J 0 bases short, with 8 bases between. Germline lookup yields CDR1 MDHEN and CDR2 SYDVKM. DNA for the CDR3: TGTGCCAGCAGTTTACGCGGCTATAGCAATCAGCCCCAGCATTTT. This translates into CASSLRGYSNQPQHF.

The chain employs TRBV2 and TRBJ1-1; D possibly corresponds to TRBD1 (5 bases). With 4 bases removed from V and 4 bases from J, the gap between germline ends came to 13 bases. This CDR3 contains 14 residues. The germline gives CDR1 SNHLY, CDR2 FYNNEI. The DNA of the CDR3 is TGTGCCAGCAGTGGCCAAGGGGAGGGCACTGAAGCTTTCTTT. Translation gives CASSGQGEGTEAFF.

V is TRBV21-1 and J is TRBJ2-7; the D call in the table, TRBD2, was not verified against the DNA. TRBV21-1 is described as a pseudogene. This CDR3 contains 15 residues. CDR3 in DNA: TGTGCCAGCAGCAAAGGGAGCGGGGACTCCTACGAGCAGTACTTC. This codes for CASSKGSGDSYEQYF.

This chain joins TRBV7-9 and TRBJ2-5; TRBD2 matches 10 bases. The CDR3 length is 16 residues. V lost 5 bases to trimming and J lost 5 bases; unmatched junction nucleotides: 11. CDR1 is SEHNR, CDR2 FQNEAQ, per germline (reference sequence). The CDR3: CASSIPSGRGEETQYF. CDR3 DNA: TGTGCCAGCAGCATTCCTAGCGGGAGAGGGGAGGAGACCCAGTACTTC.

Written as DNA, the CDR3 is TGTGCCTGGAGACAGGGGTCGAACACTGAAGCTTTCTTT. As protein: CAWRQGSNTEAFF. The rearrangement links TRBV30 to TRBJ1-1; 7 nucleotides line up with TRBD1. J lost 1 base, V lost 3 bases, and 2 bases had no gene match. Germline CDR1 is GTSNPN and CDR2 is SVGIG (reference sequence). The CDR3 runs to 13 residues.

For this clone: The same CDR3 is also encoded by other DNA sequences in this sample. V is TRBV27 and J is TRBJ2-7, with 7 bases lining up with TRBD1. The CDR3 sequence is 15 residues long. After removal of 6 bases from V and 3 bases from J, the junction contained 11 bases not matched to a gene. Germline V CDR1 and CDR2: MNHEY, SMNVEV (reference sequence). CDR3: CASSPDPGQNYEQYF. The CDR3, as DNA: TGTGCCAGCAGCCCAGATCCGGGACAGAACTACGAGCAGTACTTC.

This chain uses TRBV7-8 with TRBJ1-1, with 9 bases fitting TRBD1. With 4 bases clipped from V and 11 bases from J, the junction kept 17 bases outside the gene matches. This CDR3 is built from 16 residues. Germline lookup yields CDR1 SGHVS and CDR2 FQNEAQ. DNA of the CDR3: TGTGCCAGCAGCTCCAGGACAGGGGTAGGAACGAGGTTGGCTTTCTTT. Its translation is CASSSRTGVGTRLAFF.

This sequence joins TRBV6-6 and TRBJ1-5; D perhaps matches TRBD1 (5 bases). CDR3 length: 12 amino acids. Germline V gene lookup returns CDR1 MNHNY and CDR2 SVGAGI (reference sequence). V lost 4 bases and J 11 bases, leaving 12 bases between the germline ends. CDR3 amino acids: CASSSGGSAQHF. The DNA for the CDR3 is TGTGCCAGCAGTTCCGGGGGGTCGGCCCAGCATTTT.

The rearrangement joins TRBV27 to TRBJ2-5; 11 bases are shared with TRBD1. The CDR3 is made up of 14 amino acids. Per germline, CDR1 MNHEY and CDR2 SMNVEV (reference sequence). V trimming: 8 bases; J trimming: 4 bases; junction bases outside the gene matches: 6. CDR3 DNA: TGTGCCAGCGGGGACAGGGGGTTCGTAGAGACCCAGTACTTC. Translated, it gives CASGDRGFVETQYF.

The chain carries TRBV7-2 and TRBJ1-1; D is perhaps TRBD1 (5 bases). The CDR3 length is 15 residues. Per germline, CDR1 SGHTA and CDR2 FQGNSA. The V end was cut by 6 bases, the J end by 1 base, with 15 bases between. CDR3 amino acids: CASSSEPGGNTEAFF. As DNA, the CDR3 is TGTGCCAGCAGTTCCGAACCTGGGGGGAACACTGAAGCTTTCTTT.

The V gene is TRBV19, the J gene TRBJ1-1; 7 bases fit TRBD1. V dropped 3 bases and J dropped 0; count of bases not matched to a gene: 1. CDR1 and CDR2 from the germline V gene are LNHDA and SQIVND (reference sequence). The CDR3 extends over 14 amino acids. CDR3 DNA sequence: TGTGCCAGTAGTATGGGACAGATGAACACTGAAGCTTTCTTT. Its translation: CASSMGQMNTEAFF.

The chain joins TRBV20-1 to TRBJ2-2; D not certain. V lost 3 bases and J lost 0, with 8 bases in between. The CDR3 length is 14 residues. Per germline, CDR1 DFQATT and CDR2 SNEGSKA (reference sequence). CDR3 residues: CSASSGSNTGELFF. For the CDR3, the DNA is TGCAGTGCTAGTTCCGGATCGAACACCGGGGAGCTGTTTTTT.

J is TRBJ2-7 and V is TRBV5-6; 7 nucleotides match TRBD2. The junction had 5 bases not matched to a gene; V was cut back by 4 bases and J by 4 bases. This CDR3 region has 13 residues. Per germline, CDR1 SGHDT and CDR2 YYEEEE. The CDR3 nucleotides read TGTGCCAGCAGCGTGGGACTAAGATACGAGCAGTACTTC. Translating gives CASSVGLRYEQYF.

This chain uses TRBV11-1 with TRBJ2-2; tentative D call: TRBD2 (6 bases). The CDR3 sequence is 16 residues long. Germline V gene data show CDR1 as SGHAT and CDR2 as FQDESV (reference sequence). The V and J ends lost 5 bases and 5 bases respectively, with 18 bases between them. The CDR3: CASSPTSLGGTGELFF. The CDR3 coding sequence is TGTGCCAGCAGCCCGACATCACTTGGGGGGACCGGGGAGCTGTTTTTT.

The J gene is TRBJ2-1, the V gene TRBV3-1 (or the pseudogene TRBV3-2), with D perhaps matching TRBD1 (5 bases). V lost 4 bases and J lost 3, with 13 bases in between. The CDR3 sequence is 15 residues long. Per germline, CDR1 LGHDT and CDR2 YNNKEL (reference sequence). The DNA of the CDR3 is TGTGCCAGCAGCCCGGAGACAGCCCTCTACAATGAGCAGTTCTTC. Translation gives CASSPETALYNEQFF.

The DNA of the CDR3 is TGTGCCAGCAGTCTTAGACCGGGACAGGGGGTTGGCTACACCTTC. Its translation: CASSLRPGQGVGYTF. This chain links TRBV28 with TRBJ1-2; TRBD1 aligns across 11 bases. The V and J ends lost 5 bases and 7 bases, in that order; junction bases with no gene match: 9. Germline V gene data show CDR1 as MDHEN and CDR2 as SYDVKM. The CDR3 runs 15 residues.

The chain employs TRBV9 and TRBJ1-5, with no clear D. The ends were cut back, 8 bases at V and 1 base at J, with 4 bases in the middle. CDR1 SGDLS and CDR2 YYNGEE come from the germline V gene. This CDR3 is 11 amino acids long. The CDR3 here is CARKSNQPQHF. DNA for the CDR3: TGTGCCAGGAAGAGCAATCAGCCCCAGCATTTT.

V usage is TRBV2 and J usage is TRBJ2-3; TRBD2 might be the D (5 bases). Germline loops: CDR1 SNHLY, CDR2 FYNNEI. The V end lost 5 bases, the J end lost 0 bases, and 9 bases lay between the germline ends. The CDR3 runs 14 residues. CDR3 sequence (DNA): TGTGCCAGCAGTCGGACTTCTAGCACAGATACGCAGTATTTT. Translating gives CASSRTSSTDTQYF.

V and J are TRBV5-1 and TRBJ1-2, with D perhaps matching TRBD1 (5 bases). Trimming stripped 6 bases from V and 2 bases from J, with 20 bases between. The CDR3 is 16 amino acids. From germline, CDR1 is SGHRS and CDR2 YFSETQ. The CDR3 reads CASNQGGSPPNYGYTF. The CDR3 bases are TGCGCCAGCAACCAGGGCGGCTCCCCTCCAAACTATGGCTACACCTTC.

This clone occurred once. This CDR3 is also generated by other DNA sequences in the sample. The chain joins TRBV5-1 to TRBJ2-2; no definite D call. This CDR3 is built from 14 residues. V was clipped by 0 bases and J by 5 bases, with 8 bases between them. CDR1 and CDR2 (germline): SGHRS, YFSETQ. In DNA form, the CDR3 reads TGCGCCAGCAGCTTGGGGCTCGCAACCGGGGAGCTGTTTTTT. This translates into CASSLGLATGELFF.

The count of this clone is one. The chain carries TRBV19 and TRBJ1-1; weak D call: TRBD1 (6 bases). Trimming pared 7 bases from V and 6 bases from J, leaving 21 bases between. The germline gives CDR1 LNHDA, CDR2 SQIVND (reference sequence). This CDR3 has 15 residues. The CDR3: CASKVNRAGFAEAFF. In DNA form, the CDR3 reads TGTGCCAGTAAGGTGAACAGGGCGGGTTTCGCTGAAGCTTTCTTT. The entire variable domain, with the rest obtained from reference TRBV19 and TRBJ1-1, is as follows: DGGITQSPKYLFRKEGQNVTLSCEQNLNHDAMYWYRQDPGQGLRLIYYSQIVNDFQKGDIAEGYSVSREKKESFPLTVTSAQKNPTAFYLCASKVNRAGFAEAFFGQGTRLTVV.

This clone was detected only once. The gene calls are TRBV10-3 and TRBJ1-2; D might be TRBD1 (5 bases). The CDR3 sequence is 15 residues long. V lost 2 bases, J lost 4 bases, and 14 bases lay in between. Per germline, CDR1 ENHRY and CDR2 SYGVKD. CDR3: CAISEEGIRAYGYTF. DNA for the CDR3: TGTGCCATCAGTGAGGAGGGGATCCGGGCCTATGGCTACACCTTC.

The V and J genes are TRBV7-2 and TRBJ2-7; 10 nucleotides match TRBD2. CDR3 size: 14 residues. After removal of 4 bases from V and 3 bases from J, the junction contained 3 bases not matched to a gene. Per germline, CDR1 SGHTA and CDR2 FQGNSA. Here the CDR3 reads CASSSRTSGYEQYF. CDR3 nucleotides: TGTGCCAGCAGCTCCCGGACTAGCGGCTACGAGCAGTACTTC. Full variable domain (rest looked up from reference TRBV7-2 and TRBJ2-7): GAGVSQSPSNKVTEKGKDVELRCDPISGHTALYWYRQSLGQGLEFLIYFQGNSAPDKSGLPSDRFSAERTGGSVSTLTIQRTQQEDSAVYLCASSSRTSGYEQYFGPGTRLTVT.

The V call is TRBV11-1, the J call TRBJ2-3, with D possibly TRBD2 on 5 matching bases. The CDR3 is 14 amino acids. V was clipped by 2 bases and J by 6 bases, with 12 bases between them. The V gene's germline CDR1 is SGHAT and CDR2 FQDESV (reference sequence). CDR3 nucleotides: TGTGCCAGCAGCTTAAGTCGAGGGAGTGATACGCAGTATTTT. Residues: CASSLSRGSDTQYF. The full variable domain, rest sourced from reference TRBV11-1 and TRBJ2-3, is EAEVAQSPRYKITEKSQAVAFWCDPISGHATLYWYRQILGQGPELLVQFQDESVVDDSQLPKDRFSAERLKGVDSTLKIQPAELGDSAMYLCASSLSRGSDTQYFGPGTRLTVL.

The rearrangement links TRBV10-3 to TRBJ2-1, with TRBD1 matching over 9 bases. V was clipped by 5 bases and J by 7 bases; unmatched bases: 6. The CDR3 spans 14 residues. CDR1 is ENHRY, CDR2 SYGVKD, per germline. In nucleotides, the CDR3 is TGTGCCATCAGTACCGGGACAGGGCGGAATGAGCAGTTCTTC. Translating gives CAISTGTGRNEQFF.